This is a list of T cell receptor beta chains from one sample in a study of PD-1 blockade in classical Hodgkin lymphoma. Repertoires were generated with immunoSEQ multiplex PCR, while TCRdb's copy carries only in-frame clones and drops some. Of approximately 65,000 clones in the sample, around 88% were seen once. Source: peripheral blood mononuclear cells (PBMCs), taken at baseline. The receptors derive from a human donor with classical Hodgkin lymphoma. Both conserved end residues are part of each CDR3. The D gene is left open where the match is weak. The size entry is marked missing in some rows and otherwise reads once, few, many or a size class.

>TRBV10-1|NA|NA|TRBJ2-3
CASSESRDSFTDTQYF
TGCGCCAGCAGTGAGTCGCGGGACAGCTTTACAGATACGCAGTATTTT
>TRBV7-7|few|NA|TRBJ1-1
CASSLRENTEAFF
TGTGCCAGCAGCTTACGGGAAAACACTGAAGCTTTCTTT
>TRBV30|NA|NA|TRBJ1-2
CAWSPYYGYTF
TGTGCCTGGAGTCCATACTATGGCTACACCTTC
>TRBV9|NA|TRBD1|TRBJ2-2
CASSVGQGAWVTGELFF
TGTGCCAGCAGCGTAGGGCAGGGGGCTTGGGTGACCGGGGAGCTGTTTTTT
>TRBV6-5|NA|TRBD1|TRBJ1-1
CASYRGGMNTEAFF
TGTGCCAGCTACAGGGGGGGAATGAACACTGAAGCTTTCTTT
>TRBV18|few|NA|TRBJ1-5
CASSLGSNQPQHF
TGTGCCAGCTCACTGGGATCCAATCAGCCCCAGCATTTT
>TRBV6-5|NA|NA|TRBJ1-2
CASSERRMYGYTF
TGTGCCAGCAGTGAAAGGCGAATGTATGGCTACACCTTC
>TRBV7-2|NA|NA|TRBJ2-3
CASTSTRFGTDTQYF
TGTGCCAGCACCTCAACTAGGTTTGGCACAGATACGCAGTATTTT
>TRBV4-2|NA|TRBD2|TRBJ2-7
CASSHPLADSYEQYF
TGTGCCAGCAGCCATCCTCTAGCGGACTCCTACGAGCAGTACTTC
>TRBV27|NA|NA|TRBJ2-3
CASSNRAFPDTQYF
TGTGCCAGCAGCAACAGGGCTTTTCCAGATACGCAGTATTTT
>TRBV7-3|few|TRBD2|TRBJ2-1
CASSSSTSGGAGEQFF
TGTGCCAGCAGCTCTTCGACTAGCGGGGGGGCCGGTGAGCAGTTCTTC
>TRBV30|NA|NA|TRBJ1-5
CAWSGRQEHQPQHF
TGTGCCTGGAGTGGTCGGCAGGAACATCAGCCCCAGCATTTT
>TRBV11-2|NA|NA|TRBJ2-4
CASSLDQIDGGHHKNIQYF
TGTGCCAGCAGCTTAGACCAGATTGACGGGGGACACCACAAAAACATTCAGTACTTC
>TRBV5-1|NA|NA|TRBJ2-7
CASSGTYEQYF
TGCGCCAGCAGCGGAACCTACGAGCAGTACTTC
>TRBV15|NA|NA|TRBJ2-7
CATSSPSYEQYF
TGTGCCACCAGCAGCCCCTCCTACGAGCAGTACTTC
>TRBV28|NA|NA|TRBJ2-7
CASSFDGTAYEQYF
TGTGCCAGCAGTTTCGACGGGACTGCCTACGAGCAGTACTTC
>TRBV13|NA|TRBD1|TRBJ1-2
CASSSGTGGVYGYTF
TGTGCCAGCAGCTCTGGGACAGGGGGCGTTTATGGCTACACCTTC
>TRBV7-5|NA|NA|TRBJ1-1
CASSPQGLGEAFF
TGTGCCAGCAGCCCTCAGGGGCTGGGTGAAGCTTTCTTT
>TRBV10-2|NA|TRBD1|TRBJ2-7
CASSESGTGLYEQYF
TGCGCCAGCAGTGAGTCGGGGACAGGCCTCTACGAGCAGTACTTC
>TRBV19|many|NA|TRBJ2-3
CASADTSTDTQYF
TGTGCCAGCGCGGATACTAGCACAGATACGCAGTATTTT
>TRBV2|NA|TRBD2|TRBJ2-1
CASSIQRGGVDEQFF
TGTGCCAGCAGCATACAGCGGGGGGGCGTAGATGAGCAGTTCTTC
>TRBV7-9|NA|NA|TRBJ2-2
CASSLRASGELFF
TGTGCCAGCAGCCTCAGGGCATCCGGGGAGCTGTTTTTT
>TRBV10-3|NA|NA|TRBJ1-1
CAISDSGEAFF
TGTGCCATCAGTGATTCAGGGGAAGCTTTCTTT
>TRBV6-5|NA|NA|TRBJ2-7
CASSYSRTAYEQYF
TGTGCCAGCAGTTACTCGCGGACAGCCTACGAGCAGTACTTC
>TRBV4-3|medium-sized|NA|TRBJ1-5
CASSQDRDIQPQHF
TGCGCCAGCAGCCAAGACCGGGACATTCAGCCCCAGCATTTT
>TRBV15|NA|NA|TRBJ1-2
CATSSSGGYTF
TGTGCCACCAGCAGTTCAGGGGGCTACACCTTC
>TRBV2|NA|NA|TRBJ1-5
CASSVDRWGSNQPQHF
TGTGCCAGCAGCGTTGACAGGTGGGGGAGCAATCAGCCCCAGCATTTT
>TRBV6-6|NA|NA|TRBJ2-1
CASSYSEGYNEQFF
TGTGCCAGCAGTTATTCCGAGGGGTACAATGAGCAGTTCTTC
>TRBV7-9|few|TRBD1|TRBJ1-2
CASSSPGQGFYGYTF
TGTGCCAGCAGCTCACCGGGACAGGGGTTCTATGGCTACACCTTC
>TRBV7-9|NA|NA|TRBJ2-7
CASSSIAYEQYF
TGTGCCAGCAGCTCTATAGCTTACGAGCAGTACTTC
>TRBV19|NA|TRBD1|TRBJ1-2
CASSFGTDYGYTF
TGTGCCAGTAGTTTCGGGACAGACTATGGCTACACCTTC
>TRBV6-5|NA|NA|TRBJ2-7
CASSDNPSSYEQYF
TGTGCCAGCAGTGACAATCCGAGCTCCTACGAGCAGTACTTC